The 28 T cell receptor beta chains in this list originate from one sample, sequenced in a study of T cells in women clearing cervical HPV infection. Profiling relied on immunoSEQ multiplex PCR, and the TCRdb table lists in-frame clones only, not all of them. The ten most abundant clones cover about 6.4% of a sample with about 30,000 clones. Sequencing input: blood buffy coat. All receptors come from a woman between 18 and 70 years old with a cervical HPV16 infection that either progressed to CIN3+ or cleared (not recorded which).

Points on this clone: The read terminates 3 residues ahead of where the CDR3 ends, so the germline J gene completes it. The chain carries TRBV4-2 and TRBJ2-4, with 7 nucleotides matching TRBD1. V gave up 4 bases and J gave up 6 bases; unmatched junction bases: 6. The germline V gene encodes CDR1 LGHNA and CDR2 YNFKEQ. The CDR3 has 14 residues. The CDR3 loop reads CASSPRQGLNIQYF. The part of the CDR3 DNA that was read is TGTGCCAGCAGCCCTCGACAGGGCCTAAACATT.

The CDR3 sequence: CSARGALDTQYF. The CDR3 bases that were read are TGCAGTGCTAGAGGTGCGCTAGATACG. V is TRBV20-1 and J is TRBJ2-3; no clear D. The CDR3 end lies 3 residues beyond the end of the read and is filled in from the germline J gene. The V and J ends lost 1 base and 5 bases respectively, with 7 bases between them. This CDR3 has 12 residues. Per germline, CDR1 DFQATT and CDR2 SNEGSKA (reference sequence).

This CDR3 reads CASNVPGQGMNTEAFF. CDR3 DNA (partial): TGCGCCAGCAACGTCCCGGGACAGGGAATGAACACTGAA. The chain combines TRBV10-1 with TRBJ1-1; 9 bases map to TRBD1. The read comes to an end 3 residues before the CDR3 does, leaving the germline J gene to fill in the end. V lost 7 bases and J lost 0; bases outside the gene matches: 9. Germline values: CDR1 WNHNN, CDR2 SYGVQD (reference sequence). CDR3 length: 16 residues.

Remarks on this clone: The CDR3 end is not reached by the read, which stops 3 residues before it; the germline J gene fills it in. This chain connects TRBV5-1 to TRBJ1-5; TRBD1 agrees at 7 bases. Germline CDR1 is SGHRS and CDR2 is YFSETQ. V shed 0 bases, J shed 4 bases, and the junction held 4 bases outside the gene matches. The CDR3 length is 15 residues. CDR3 DNA (partial): TGCGCCAGCAGCTTGGACGGGACAGAGAATCAGCCC. Residues: CASSLDGTENQP. The entire CDR3 reads CASSLDGTENQPQHF.

In regard to this clone: Coverage ceases 3 residues before the CDR3 finishes, and the germline J gene fills in the end. The genes are TRBV18 and TRBJ1-6; maybe TRBD1 (6 bases). Germline loops: CDR1 KGHSH, CDR2 LQKENI. The CDR3 is 14 amino acids. V dropped 6 bases and J dropped 5 bases, with 11 bases sitting between them. The part of the CDR3 DNA that was read is TGTGCCAGCTCCAGGGGTAGCGATAATTCACCC. This sequence encodes CASSRGSDNSP. The full CDR3 reads CASSRGSDNSPLHF. The full variable domain, with the rest looked up from reference TRBV18 and TRBJ1-6, is NAGVMQNPRHLVRRRGQEARLRCSPMKGHSHVYWYRQLPEEGLKFMVYLQKENIIDESGMPKERFSAEFPKEGPSILRIQQVVRGDSAAYFCASSRGSDNSPLHFGNGTRLTVT.

In regard to this clone: The read stops 3 residues short of the end of the CDR3; the missing end is completed from the germline J gene. The chain is built from TRBV4-1 and TRBJ2-3; D ambiguous. Trimming left V 5 bases short and J 1 base short, with 10 bases between. Looked up from germline, CDR1 is MGHRA and CDR2 is YSYEKL. The CDR3 consists of 14 residues. CDR3 amino acids: CASSAPVGTDTQYF. The part of the CDR3 DNA that was read is TGCGCCAGCAGCGCCCCTGTAGGCACAGATACG.

Of note for this clone: From the germline J gene comes the end of the CDR3, since the read stops 3 residues before it. The chain couples TRBV2 to TRBJ2-2; maybe TRBD1 (6 bases). The CDR3 totals 16 residues. Per germline, CDR1 SNHLY and CDR2 FYNNEI. Trimming removed 2 bases from V and 6 bases from J, with 16 bases in between. The CDR3 sequence: CASSETGTPGSGELFF. The covered CDR3 bases are TGTGCCAGCAGTGAAACAGGGACCCCTGGGTCCGGGGAG.

A word on this clone: Coverage ceases 3 residues before the CDR3 finishes, and the germline J gene fills in the end. The chain carries TRBV18 and TRBJ1-4, with D unresolved. From germline, CDR1 is KGHSH and CDR2 LQKENI. Trimming took 0 bases from V and 5 from J, leaving 7 bases between them. The CDR3 totals 14 residues. The CDR3 is CASSPPSVNEKLFF. Partial CDR3 DNA: TGTGCCAGCTCACCACCGTCGGTGAATGAAAAA.

Concerning this clone: The CDR3 end lies 3 residues beyond the end of the read and is filled in from the germline J gene. The chain carries TRBV19 and TRBJ1-5; possible D gene TRBD1, 6 bases. Per germline, CDR1 LNHDA and CDR2 SQIVND (reference sequence). V gave up 2 bases and J gave up 7 bases, with 18 bases separating them. The CDR3 sequence is 16 residues long. The CDR3: CASSIIISAGEQPQHF. CDR3 DNA, as far as it was read: TGTGCCAGTAGTATAATAATCTCGGCAGGGGAACAGCCC.

Concerning this clone: The DNA ends 3 residues before the CDR3 does, and the rest of the CDR3 is filled in from the germline J gene. J is TRBJ2-5 and V is TRBV20-1; 15 bases align to TRBD2. The germline V gene encodes CDR1 DFQATT and CDR2 SNEGSKA (reference sequence). This CDR3 contains 15 residues. The V and J ends lost 5 bases and 4 bases, in that order; junction bases with no gene match: 5. CDR3 protein: CSAWTSGGATETQYF. The sequenced CDR3 bases are TGCAGTGCTTGGACTAGCGGGGGGGCCACAGAGACC.

The CDR3 loop reads CASNTGQGGTPLHF. The CDR3 DNA, read in part, is TGTGCCAGCAACACGGGACAGGGAGGAACACCC. V usage is TRBV2 and J usage is TRBJ1-6; 9 positions agree with TRBD1. Read data end 3 residues before the CDR3 end; the end is taken from the germline J gene. Trimming removed 7 bases from V and 11 bases from J; junction bases left unmatched: 9. The CDR3 is 14 residues long. CDR1 is SNHLY, CDR2 FYNNEI, per germline.

With respect to this clone: The read gets to within 3 residues of the CDR3 end, and the germline J gene fills in the rest. The rearrangement joins TRBV3-1 (or the pseudogene TRBV3-2) to TRBJ2-3; 10 bases fit TRBD2. The J segment lost 2 bases and the V segment lost 5 bases, leaving 16 bases of the junction unmatched. Germline V gives CDR1 LGHDT, CDR2 YNNKEL (reference sequence). The CDR3 extends over 19 amino acids. The covered CDR3 bases are TGTGCCAGCAGCGAGTTTTCGCTAGCGGGGGATACTCCCACAGATACG. This gives the protein CASSEFSLAGDTPTDT. The whole CDR3 protein is CASSEFSLAGDTPTDTQYF.

Concerning this clone: The read falls 3 residues short of the CDR3 end, and the missing part is taken from the germline J gene. The gene calls are TRBV28 and TRBJ1-1; D is possibly TRBD1 (5 bases). The V and J ends lost 4 bases and 6 bases respectively, with 18 bases between them. The CDR3 totals 15 residues. The germline gives CDR1 MDHEN, CDR2 SYDVKM. This CDR3 reads CASSSPWGGEAEAFF. The covered CDR3 bases are TGTGCCAGCAGTTCCCCGTGGGGGGGGGAGGCTGAA.

Comments on this clone: The CDR3 end is not reached by the read, which stops 3 residues before it; the germline J gene fills it in. The chain is built from TRBV5-5 and TRBJ2-5; 7 bases are a match to TRBD2. With 2 bases clipped from V and 1 base from J, the junction kept 5 bases outside the gene matches. The CDR3 is 15 residues long. Germline V gene sequence: CDR1 SGHKS, CDR2 YYEKEE (reference sequence). The CDR3 here is CASSFGWGGQETQYF. CDR3 bases read: TGTGCCAGCAGCTTTGGGTGGGGGGGCCAAGAGACC.

On this clone: Coverage ceases 3 residues before the CDR3 finishes, and the germline J gene fills in the end. The chain couples TRBV5-1 to TRBJ2-2; a weak D match, TRBD2 (5 bases). This CDR3 is built from 14 residues. Trimming left V 1 base short and J 5 bases short, with 9 bases between. Germline V gene sequence: CDR1 SGHRS, CDR2 YFSETQ. This chain's CDR3 is CASSLSGGTGELFF. CDR3 DNA, as far as it was read: TGCGCCAGCAGCTTGTCCGGCGGGACCGGGGAG.

On this clone: The DNA ends 3 residues before the CDR3 does, and the rest of the CDR3 is filled in from the germline J gene. This sequence joins TRBV19 and TRBJ2-7, with D perhaps matching TRBD1 (5 bases). CDR1 and CDR2 (germline): LNHDA, SQIVND (reference sequence). The V and J ends lost 8 bases and 6 bases respectively, with 11 bases between them. The CDR3 is 11 residues long. The CDR3 loop is CASHQGSEQYF. The CDR3 DNA, read in part, is TGTGCCAGTCACCAGGGATCCGAG.

As concerns this clone: Sequencing ends 3 residues short of the CDR3 end; the germline J gene provides the rest. The V gene is TRBV20-1, the J gene TRBJ2-1, with 12 bases matching TRBD2. With V trimmed by 1 base and J by 3 bases, 13 bases remained unmatched. Germline V gives CDR1 DFQATT, CDR2 SNEGSKA (reference sequence). The CDR3 is made up of 19 amino acids. CDR3 loop: CSARGPGLAGPYGYNEQFF. The CDR3 DNA, read in part, is TGCAGTGCTAGAGGCCCGGGACTAGCGGGCCCTTATGGCTACAATGAG.

To note about this clone: The read gets to within 3 residues of the CDR3 end, and the germline J gene fills in the rest. The genes are TRBV5-1 and TRBJ2-7, with TRBD1 matching over 9 bases. V lost 0 bases, J lost 5 bases, and 9 bases stayed unmatched. Per the germline V gene, CDR1 is SGHRS and CDR2 is YFSETQ. This CDR3 has 16 residues. This CDR3 is CASSLDLGQGSHEQYF. The sequenced part of the CDR3 DNA is TGCGCCAGCAGCTTGGATTTAGGACAGGGGTCCCACGAG. Full variable domain (rest looked up from reference TRBV5-1 and TRBJ2-7): KAGVTQTPRYLIKTRGQQVTLSCSPISGHRSVSWYQQTPGQGLQFLFEYFSETQRNKGNFPGRFSGRQFSNSRSEMNVSTLELGDSALYLCASSLDLGQGSHEQYFGPGTRLTVT.

In the case of this clone: The CDR3 extends 3 residues past the end of the read, so its final part is completed from the germline J gene. This sequence joins TRBV11-3 and TRBJ1-1, with TRBD1 matching over 8 bases. The CDR3 spans 13 residues. The trim removed 6 bases at V and 5 bases at J, leaving 5 bases unmatched. Germline V gene sequence: CDR1 SGHNT, CDR2 YENEEA. CDR3 in amino acids: CASRDREGTEAFF. The DNA read from the CDR3 is TGTGCCAGCAGGGACAGGGAAGGAACTGAA. Complete variable domain (other parts from reference TRBV11-3 and TRBJ1-1): EAGVVQSPRYKIIEKKQPVAFWCNPISGHNTLYWYLQNLGQGPELLIRYENEEAVDDSQLPKDRFSAERLKGVDSTLKIQPAELGDSAVYLCASRDREGTEAFFGQGTRLTVV.

For this clone: Coverage ceases 3 residues before the CDR3 finishes, and the germline J gene fills in the end. This chain connects TRBV2 to TRBJ2-5, with TRBD2 identical over 8 bases. The CDR3 loop spans 17 amino acids. Germline trimming cut 4 bases from V and 1 base from J; bases unmatched to any gene: 11. In germline, CDR1 is SNHLY, CDR2 FYNNEI. Incomplete CDR3 DNA: TGTGCCAGCAGTGGAGGAACGGGGGGGGTATTCCAAGAGACC. Translation gives CASSGGTGGVFQET. From start to end, the CDR3 is CASSGGTGGVFQETQYF.

Turning to this clone: The CDR3 end is not reached by the read, which stops 3 residues before it; the germline J gene fills it in. The rearrangement links TRBV6-2 or TRBV6-3 to TRBJ2-1; D might be TRBD1 (5 bases). V lost 3 bases and J 3 bases, leaving 9 bases between the germline ends. The CDR3 length is 14 residues. Germline CDR1 reads MNHEY; CDR2 reads SVGEGT. CDR3 DNA (partial): TGTGCCAGCAGTTATGAAGGGGTCTACAATGAG. It specifies CASSYEGVYNE. The complete CDR3 protein is CASSYEGVYNEQFF.

Concerning this clone itself: The CDR3 goes on 3 residues after the read ends, and that part is filled in from the germline J gene. This chain joins TRBV19 and TRBJ2-7, with TRBD1 matching 9 bases. Germline lookup yields CDR1 LNHDA and CDR2 SQIVND (reference sequence). This CDR3 spans 13 amino acids. Losses at the gene ends were 10 bases for V and 3 bases for J; bases not matched to a gene: 7. The DNA read from the CDR3 is TGTGCCACCAAGCCGGGACAGGGCTACGAG. Protein sequence: CATKPGQGYE. The CDR3 in full is CATKPGQGYEQYF.

Notes on this clone: The missing CDR3 end, 3 residues past where the read stops, is filled in from the germline J gene. The V gene is TRBV20-1, the J gene TRBJ1-2; a weak D match, TRBD1 (6 bases). CDR1 and CDR2 (germline): DFQATT, SNEGSKA (reference sequence). The length of the CDR3 is 15 residues. V lost 0 bases, J lost 4 bases, and 15 bases lay in between. Partial CDR3 DNA: TGCAGTGCTAGAGAGGGGGGGACACTTATCTATGGC. Translated, it gives CSAREGGTLIYG. The whole CDR3 protein is CSAREGGTLIYGYTF.

The CDR3 reads CASSHGQGNEKLFF. Incomplete CDR3 DNA: TGTGCCAGCAGCCATGGACAGGGAAATGAAAAA. The chain recombines TRBV7-9 with TRBJ1-4, with 8 bases aligning to TRBD1. The read terminates 3 residues ahead of where the CDR3 ends, so the germline J gene completes it. The CDR3 is made up of 14 amino acids. V lost 5 bases and J lost 5; bases outside the gene matches: 4. Looked up from germline, CDR1 is SEHNR and CDR2 is FQNEAQ (reference sequence).

Regarding this clone: The read is 3 residues too short to cover the CDR3 end, so that end is filled in from the germline J gene. This chain links TRBV29-1 with TRBJ2-2; a possible D gene is TRBD2 (5 bases). V was trimmed by 5 bases and J by 2 bases, leaving 12 bases between them. Germline CDR1 reads SQVTM; CDR2 reads ANQGSEA. CDR3 length: 14 amino acids. The sequenced part of the CDR3 DNA is TGCAGCGTTCGAGTGCTAGCCAACACCGGGGAG. Its translation is CSVRVLANTGE. The CDR3 in full is CSVRVLANTGELFF.

Regarding this clone: The read gets to within 3 residues of the CDR3 end, and the germline J gene fills in the rest. J is TRBJ2-5 and V is TRBV4-2, with 8 bases matching TRBD2. The CDR3 runs to 15 residues. Germline-derived CDR1 and CDR2 are LGHNA and YNFKEQ. V trimming: 4 bases; J trimming: 1 base; junction bases outside the gene matches: 5. The CDR3 bases that were read are TGTGCCAGCAGCCCCCGGGGGGGGTCCCAAGAGACC. Translation gives CASSPRGGSQET. From start to end, the CDR3 is CASSPRGGSQETQYF.

Regarding this clone: From the germline J gene comes the end of the CDR3, since the read stops 3 residues before it. The chain recombines TRBV19 with TRBJ1-3; 7 nucleotides align to TRBD1. Looked up from germline, CDR1 is LNHDA and CDR2 is SQIVND (reference sequence). V lost 3 bases to trimming and J lost 0 bases; unmatched junction nucleotides: 5. The CDR3 totals 16 residues. CDR3 amino acids: CASSITGVYSGNTIYF. Incomplete CDR3 DNA: TGTGCCAGTAGTATTACAGGGGTCTACTCTGGAAACACC.

On this clone itself: The read stops 3 residues short of the end of the CDR3; the missing end is completed from the germline J gene. The chain joins TRBV9 to TRBJ1-2; possible D gene TRBD1, 6 bases. V was cut by 2 bases and J by 0 bases, with 11 bases left in between. The CDR3 is made up of 15 amino acids. CDR1 and CDR2 (germline): SGDLS, YYNGEE. This CDR3 reads CASSVRDTANYGYTF. The sequenced CDR3 bases are TGTGCCAGCAGCGTCCGGGACACCGCTAACTATGGC.